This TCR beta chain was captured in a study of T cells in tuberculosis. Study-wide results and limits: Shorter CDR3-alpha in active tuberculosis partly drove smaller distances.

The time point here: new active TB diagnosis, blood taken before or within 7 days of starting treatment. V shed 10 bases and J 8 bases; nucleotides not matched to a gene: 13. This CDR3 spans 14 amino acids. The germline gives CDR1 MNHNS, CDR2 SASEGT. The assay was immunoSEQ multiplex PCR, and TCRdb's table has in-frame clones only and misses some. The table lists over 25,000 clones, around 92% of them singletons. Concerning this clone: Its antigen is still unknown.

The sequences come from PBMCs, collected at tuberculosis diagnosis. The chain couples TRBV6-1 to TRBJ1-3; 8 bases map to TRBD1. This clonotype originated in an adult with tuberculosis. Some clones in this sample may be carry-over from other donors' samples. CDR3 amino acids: CATGEGQGSDTIYF. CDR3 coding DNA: TGTGCCACCGGGGAAGGACAGGGAAGCGACACCATATATTTT.